This T cell receptor beta chain was profiled in a study of monozygotic twins with inflammatory bowel disease. No DNA is given; TCRdb re-called the 5' RACE reads and lists each CDR3 protein once. The specimen's table records 420,000 or so distinct CDR3 sequences. The CDR3 totals 16 residues. CDR1 SGHRS and CDR2 YFSETQ come from the germline V gene. The gene calls are TRBV5-1 and TRBJ1-1. The sequenced sample was blood. This TCR was recovered from a human donor with ulcerative colitis or Crohn's disease, or a healthy co-twin of an affected twin (not recorded which). CDR3 loop: CASSLELGMGNTEAFF.